Each of the 13 T cell receptor beta chains below was sequenced from the same sample in a study of blood T cell repertoires in COVID-19. Data came from immunoSEQ multiplex PCR; TCRdb stores just in-frame clones and leaves some out. Seen here are about 140,000 clones, around 87% observed once, and the top ten hold 5% to 6%. The sequencing sample was made of peripheral blood. The receptors here all came from a human donor in a cohort sampled during active COVID-19.

The chain employs TRBV30 and TRBJ2-1; TRBD2 aligns across 10 bases. This CDR3 spans 15 amino acids. Germline V gives CDR1 GTSNPN, CDR2 SVGIG (reference sequence). The V segment lost 0 bases and the J segment 7 bases; nucleotides outside the gene matches: 6. CDR3 in DNA: TGTGCCTGGAGTGTCGGGCTAGCGGGGGCGAATGAGCAGTTCTTC. It yields the protein CAWSVGLAGANEQFF. Variable domain in full (rest from reference TRBV30 and TRBJ2-1): SQTIHQWPATLVQPVGSPLSLECTVEGTSNPNLYWYRQAAGRGLQLLFYSVGIGQISSEVPQNLSASRPQDRQFILSSKKLLLSDSGFYLCAWSVGLAGANEQFFGPGTRLTVL.

The chain uses TRBV28 and TRBJ2-3; 7 bases fit TRBD1. V trimming: 4 bases; J trimming: 0 bases; junction bases outside the gene matches: 4. The length of the CDR3 is 15 residues. CDR1 and CDR2 from the germline V gene are MDHEN and SYDVKM. CDR3: CASSSTGVSTDTQYF. DNA for the CDR3: TGTGCCAGCAGTTCCACAGGGGTTAGCACAGATACGCAGTATTTT.

J is TRBJ2-5 and V is TRBV5-6; 8 bases line up with TRBD1. This CDR3 spans 16 amino acids. V trimming: 3 bases; J trimming: 3 bases; junction bases outside the gene matches: 10. Germline loops: CDR1 SGHDT, CDR2 YYEEEE. The CDR3 bases are TGTGCCAGCAGCTCTCGGGCAGGGGGCTGGGAAGAGACCCAGTACTTC. Its protein product is CASSSRAGGWEETQYF.

The rearrangement links TRBV28 to TRBJ1-2; possibly TRBD1 for D (6 bases). The length of the CDR3 is 19 residues. Per germline, CDR1 MDHEN and CDR2 SYDVKM. The V gene lost 8 bases and the J gene lost 8 bases, with 36 bases spanning the gap. CDR3 residues: CASSPPQGRRDTIRRGYTF. CDR3 DNA: TGTGCCAGCTCCCCCCCGCAGGGCCGCCGGGACACGATCAGGAGGGGCTACACCTTC.

A few counts support this clone. The V call is TRBV27, the J call TRBJ1-5; 9 bases match TRBD1. CDR1 and CDR2 (germline): MNHEY, SMNVEV (reference sequence). The V and J ends lost 0 bases and 2 bases, in that order; junction bases with no gene match: 11. The CDR3 has 19 residues. The CDR3 loop reads CASSLSYPGTGRGNQPQHF. As DNA, the CDR3 is TGTGCCAGCAGTTTATCCTATCCCGGGACAGGGAGAGGCAATCAGCCCCAGCATTTT.

The gene calls are TRBV5-6 and TRBJ2-2, with 10 bases matching TRBD1. With V trimmed by 3 bases and J by 6 bases, 8 bases remained unmatched. There are 16 residues in the CDR3. The germline CDR1 and CDR2 sequences are SGHDT and YYEEEE. In nucleotides, the CDR3 is TGTGCCAGCAGCTCAGACCGGGACAGGGGTCCCGGGGAGCTGTTTTTT. It codes for CASSSDRDRGPGELFF.

The V and J genes are TRBV6-5 and TRBJ2-1; maybe TRBD2 (5 bases). The CDR3 is 15 residues long. The germline V gene encodes CDR1 MNHEY and CDR2 SVGAGI. The germline V and J ends were trimmed by 8 bases and 0 bases, with 14 bases remaining between them. The CDR3 DNA reads as TGTGCCAGCGCTCCGGACTCTTACTCCTACAATGAGCAGTTCTTC. It codes for CASAPDSYSYNEQFF.

This clone has at least ten counts. The V and J genes are TRBV4-1 and TRBJ2-7; maybe TRBD1 (5 bases). V lost 0 bases to trimming and J lost 5 bases, with 26 bases between them. The CDR3 runs to 19 residues. The germline V gene has CDR1 MGHRA and CDR2 YSYEKL. CDR3 sequence (DNA): TGCGCCAGCAGCCAAGAGTTGGGCCAGGGTACATCAAGATTCCACGAGCAGTACTTC. This translates into CASSQELGQGTSRFHEQYF.

The chain couples TRBV2 to TRBJ2-7; 8 bases line up with TRBD2. The CDR3 extends over 17 amino acids. CDR1 and CDR2 (germline): SNHLY, FYNNEI. The V and J ends lost 11 bases and 5 bases, in that order; junction bases with no gene match: 23. The CDR3 sequence is CAGTTGTSSHFGHEQYF. The CDR3 DNA sequence: TGTGCCGGTACGACGGGGACTAGTTCCCATTTCGGGCACGAGCAGTACTTC.

The count of this clone is one. The V and J genes are TRBV6-4 and TRBJ2-3, with TRBD2 matching over 9 bases. The V gene end was trimmed by 2 bases and the J gene end by 2 bases; junction bases not matched to a gene: 2. This CDR3 is built from 15 residues. Germline V lookup: CDR1 MRHNA, CDR2 SNTAGT. The DNA for the CDR3 is TGTGCCAGCAGTGACGCGGGGGGGGCCACAGATACGCAGTATTTT. It codes for CASSDAGGATDTQYF.

The chain uses TRBV9 and TRBJ2-7; 10 bases line up with TRBD1. This CDR3 has 14 residues. The V and J ends lost 4 bases and 4 bases, in that order; junction bases with no gene match: 5. Germline CDR1 reads SGDLS; CDR2 reads YYNGEE. DNA of the CDR3: TGTGCCAGCAGCCAAAGACAGGGGGCTTACGAGCAGTACTTC. This sequence encodes CASSQRQGAYEQYF.

This chain connects TRBV28 to TRBJ1-1; D uncertain. Germline assignment: CDR1 MDHEN and CDR2 SYDVKM. CDR3 length: 12 residues. Trimming left V 4 bases short and J 4 bases short, with 7 bases between. The CDR3 bases are TGTGCCAGCAGTTCCCACGGCACTGAAGCTTTCTTT. It encodes CASSSHGTEAFF.

V usage is TRBV24-1 and J usage is TRBJ1-4; the D gene is possibly TRBD1 (5 bases). Looked up from germline, CDR1 is KGHDR and CDR2 is SFDVKD. V dropped 2 bases and J dropped 7 bases, with 16 bases sitting between them. The CDR3 covers 16 residues. This CDR3 is CATSDSSQGMGEKLFF. The CDR3 DNA reads TGTGCCACCAGTGATTCATCCCAGGGAATGGGTGAAAAACTGTTTTTT.